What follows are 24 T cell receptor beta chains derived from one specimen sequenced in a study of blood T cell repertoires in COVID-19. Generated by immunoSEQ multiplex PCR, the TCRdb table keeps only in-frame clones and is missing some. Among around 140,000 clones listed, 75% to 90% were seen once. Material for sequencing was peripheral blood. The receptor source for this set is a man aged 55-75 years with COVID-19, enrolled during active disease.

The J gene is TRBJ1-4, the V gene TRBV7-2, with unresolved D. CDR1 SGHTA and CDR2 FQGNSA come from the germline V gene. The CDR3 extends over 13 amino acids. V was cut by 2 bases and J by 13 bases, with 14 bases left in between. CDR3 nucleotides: TGTGCCAGCAGCTTAATGCCGGAATCGGGACTGTTTTTT. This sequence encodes CASSLMPESGLFF.

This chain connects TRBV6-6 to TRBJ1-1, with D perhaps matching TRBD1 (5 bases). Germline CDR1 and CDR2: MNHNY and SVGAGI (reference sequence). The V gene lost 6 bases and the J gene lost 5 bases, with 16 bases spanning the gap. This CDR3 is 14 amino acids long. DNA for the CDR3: TGTGCCAGCAGCTTCAAGGGAGGGGAGACTGAAGCTTTCTTT. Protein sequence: CASSFKGGETEAFF.

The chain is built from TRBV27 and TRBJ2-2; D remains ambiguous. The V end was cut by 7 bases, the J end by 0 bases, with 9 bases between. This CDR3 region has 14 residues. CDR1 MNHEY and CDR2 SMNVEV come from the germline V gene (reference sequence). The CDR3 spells CASTQTSNTGELFF. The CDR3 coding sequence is TGTGCCAGCACTCAAACTTCGAACACCGGGGAGCTGTTTTTT.

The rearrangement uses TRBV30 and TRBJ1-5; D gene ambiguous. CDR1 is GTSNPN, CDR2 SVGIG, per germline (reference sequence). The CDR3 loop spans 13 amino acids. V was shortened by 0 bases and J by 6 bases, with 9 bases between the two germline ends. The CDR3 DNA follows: TGTGCCTGGAGTGTACGAGCGGGTCAGCCCCAGCATTTT. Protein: CAWSVRAGQPQHF.

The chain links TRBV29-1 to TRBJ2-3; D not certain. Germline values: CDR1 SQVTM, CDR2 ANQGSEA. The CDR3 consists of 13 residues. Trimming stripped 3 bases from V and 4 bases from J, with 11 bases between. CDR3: CSVDPSNPDTQYF. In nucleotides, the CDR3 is TGCAGCGTTGACCCTAGTAACCCAGATACGCAGTATTTT.

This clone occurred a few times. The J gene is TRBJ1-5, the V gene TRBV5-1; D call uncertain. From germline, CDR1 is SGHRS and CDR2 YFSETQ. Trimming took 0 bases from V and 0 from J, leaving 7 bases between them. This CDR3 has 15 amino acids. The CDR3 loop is CASSLGQNSNQPQHF. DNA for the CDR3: TGCGCCAGCAGCTTGGGGCAGAATAGCAATCAGCCCCAGCATTTT. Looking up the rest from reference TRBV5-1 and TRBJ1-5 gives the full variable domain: KAGVTQTPRYLIKTRGQQVTLSCSPISGHRSVSWYQQTPGQGLQFLFEYFSETQRNKGNFPGRFSGRQFSNSRSEMNVSTLELGDSALYLCASSLGQNSNQPQHFGDGTRLSIL.

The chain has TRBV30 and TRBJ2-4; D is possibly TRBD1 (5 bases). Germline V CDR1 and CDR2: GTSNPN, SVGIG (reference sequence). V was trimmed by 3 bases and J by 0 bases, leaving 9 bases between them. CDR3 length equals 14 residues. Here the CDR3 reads CAWSREGAKNIQYF. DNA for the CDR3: TGTGCCTGGAGCAGGGAAGGAGCCAAAAACATTCAGTACTTC. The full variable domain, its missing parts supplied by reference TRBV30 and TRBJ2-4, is SQTIHQWPATLVQPVGSPLSLECTVEGTSNPNLYWYRQAAGRGLQLLFYSVGIGQISSEVPQNLSASRPQDRQFILSSKKLLLSDSGFYLCAWSREGAKNIQYFGAGTRLSVL.

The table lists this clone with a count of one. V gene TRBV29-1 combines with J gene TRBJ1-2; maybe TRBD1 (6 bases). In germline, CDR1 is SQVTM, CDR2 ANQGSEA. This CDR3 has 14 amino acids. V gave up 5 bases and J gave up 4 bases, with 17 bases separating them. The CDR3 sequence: CSVSGTTLGYGYTF. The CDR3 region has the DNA TGCAGCGTTTCCGGGACAACCTTAGGCTATGGCTACACCTTC. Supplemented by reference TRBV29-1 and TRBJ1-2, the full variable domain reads SAVISQKPSRDICQRGTSLTIQCQVDSQVTMMFWYRQQPGQSLTLIATANQGSEATYESGFVIDKFPISRPNLTFSTLTVSNMSPEDSSIYLCSVSGTTLGYGYTFGSGTRLTVV.

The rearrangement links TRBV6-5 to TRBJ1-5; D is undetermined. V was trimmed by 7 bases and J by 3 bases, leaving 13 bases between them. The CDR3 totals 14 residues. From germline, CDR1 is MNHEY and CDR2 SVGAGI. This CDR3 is CASTIVRDNQPQHF. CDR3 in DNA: TGTGCCAGCACAATTGTACGGGACAATCAGCCCCAGCATTTT.

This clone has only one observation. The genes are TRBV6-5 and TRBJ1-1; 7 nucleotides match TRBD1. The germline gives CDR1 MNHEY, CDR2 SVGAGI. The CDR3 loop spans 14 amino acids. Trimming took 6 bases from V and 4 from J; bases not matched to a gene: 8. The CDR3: CASRNRGLSTEAFF. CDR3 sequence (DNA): TGTGCCAGCAGGAACAGGGGTTTGAGCACTGAAGCTTTCTTT.

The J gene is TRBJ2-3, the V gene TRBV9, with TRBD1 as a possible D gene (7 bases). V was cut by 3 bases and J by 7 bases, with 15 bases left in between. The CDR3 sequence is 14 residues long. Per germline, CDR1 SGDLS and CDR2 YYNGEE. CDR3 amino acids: CASSATPGGNTQYF. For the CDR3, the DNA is TGTGCCAGCAGCGCCACACCAGGGGGGAATACGCAGTATTTT.

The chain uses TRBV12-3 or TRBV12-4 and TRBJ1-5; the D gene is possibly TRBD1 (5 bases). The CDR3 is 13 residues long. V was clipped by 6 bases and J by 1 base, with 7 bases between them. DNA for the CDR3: TGTGCCAGCAGGCGGGACAGCAATCAGCCCCAGCATTTT. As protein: CASRRDSNQPQHF.

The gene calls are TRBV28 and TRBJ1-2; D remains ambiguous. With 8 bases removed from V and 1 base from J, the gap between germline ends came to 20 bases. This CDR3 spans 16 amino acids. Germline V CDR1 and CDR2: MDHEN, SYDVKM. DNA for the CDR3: TGTGCCAGCCTCCCTAGTGGAGGGAATTATAACTATGGCTACACCTTC. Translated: CASLPSGGNYNYGYTF.

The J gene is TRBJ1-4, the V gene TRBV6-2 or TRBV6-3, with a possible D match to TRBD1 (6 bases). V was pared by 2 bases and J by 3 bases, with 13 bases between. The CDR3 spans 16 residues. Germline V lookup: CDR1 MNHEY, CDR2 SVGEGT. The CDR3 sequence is CASSYATDSANEKLFF. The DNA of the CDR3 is TGTGCCAGCAGTTACGCGACGGACAGTGCTAATGAAAAACTGTTTTTT.

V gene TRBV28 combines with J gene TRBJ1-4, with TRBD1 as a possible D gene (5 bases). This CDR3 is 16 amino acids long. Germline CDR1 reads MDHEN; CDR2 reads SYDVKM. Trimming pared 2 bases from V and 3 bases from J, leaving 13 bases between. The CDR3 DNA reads TGTGCCAGCAGTTTAGGGTCGGCAGGGTCTAATGAAAAACTGTTTTTT. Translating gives CASSLGSAGSNEKLFF.

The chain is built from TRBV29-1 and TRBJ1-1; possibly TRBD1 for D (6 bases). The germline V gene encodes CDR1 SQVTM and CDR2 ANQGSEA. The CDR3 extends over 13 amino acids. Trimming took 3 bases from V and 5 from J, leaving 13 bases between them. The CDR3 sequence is CSVEGRGGTEAFF. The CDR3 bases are TGCAGCGTTGAGGGCAGGGGAGGGACTGAAGCTTTCTTT.

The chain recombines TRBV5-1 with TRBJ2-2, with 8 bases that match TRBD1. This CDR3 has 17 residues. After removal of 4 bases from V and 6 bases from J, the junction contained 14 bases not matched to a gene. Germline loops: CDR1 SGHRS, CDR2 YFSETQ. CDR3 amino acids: CASSLNQGAPVAGELFF. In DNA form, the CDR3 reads TGCGCCAGCAGCCTTAATCAGGGGGCCCCCGTGGCCGGGGAGCTGTTTTTT.

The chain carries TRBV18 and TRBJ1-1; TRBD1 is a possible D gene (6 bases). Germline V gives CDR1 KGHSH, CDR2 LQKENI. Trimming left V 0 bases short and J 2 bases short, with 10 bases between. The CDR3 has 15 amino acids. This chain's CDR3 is CASSPPTGSNTEAFF. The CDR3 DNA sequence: TGTGCCAGCTCACCACCGACAGGTTCTAACACTGAAGCTTTCTTT.

The CDR3 nucleotides are TGTGCCACTGGCCAACAGGGTGTTTCTACCGAGCAGTACTTC. Its protein is CATGQQGVSTEQYF. J is TRBJ2-7 and V is TRBV2; a possible D gene is TRBD1 (6 bases). Germline V CDR1 and CDR2: SNHLY, FYNNEI. The CDR3 consists of 14 residues. With 10 bases removed from V and 6 bases from J, the gap between germline ends came to 22 bases.

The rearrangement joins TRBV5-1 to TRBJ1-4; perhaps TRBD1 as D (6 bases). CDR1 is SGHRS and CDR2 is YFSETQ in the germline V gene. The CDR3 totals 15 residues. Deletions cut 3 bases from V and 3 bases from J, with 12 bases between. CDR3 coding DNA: TGCGCCAGCAGCTCGAACAGGGCACCTAATGAAAAACTGTTTTTT. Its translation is CASSSNRAPNEKLFF.

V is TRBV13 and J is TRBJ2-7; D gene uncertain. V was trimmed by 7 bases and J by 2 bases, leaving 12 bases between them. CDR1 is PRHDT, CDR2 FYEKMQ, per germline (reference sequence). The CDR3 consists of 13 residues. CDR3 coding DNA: TGTGCCAGCAAGGATCAGGTCACCTACGAGCAGTACTTC. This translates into CASKDQVTYEQYF.

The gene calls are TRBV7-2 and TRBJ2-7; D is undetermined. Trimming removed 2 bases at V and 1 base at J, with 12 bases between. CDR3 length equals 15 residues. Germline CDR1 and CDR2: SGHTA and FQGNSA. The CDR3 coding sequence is TGTGCCAGCAGCTTATCCCCTGACTGGTCCTACGAGCAGTACTTC. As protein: CASSLSPDWSYEQYF. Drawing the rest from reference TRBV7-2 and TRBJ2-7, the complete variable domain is GAGVSQSPSNKVTEKGKDVELRCDPISGHTALYWYRQSLGQGLEFLIYFQGNSAPDKSGLPSDRFSAERTGGSVSTLTIQRTQQEDSAVYLCASSLSPDWSYEQYFGPGTRLTVT.

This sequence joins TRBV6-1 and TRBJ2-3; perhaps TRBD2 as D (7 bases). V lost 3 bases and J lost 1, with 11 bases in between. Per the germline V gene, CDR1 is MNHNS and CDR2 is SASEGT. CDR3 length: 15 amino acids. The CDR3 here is CASSEGGAGTDTQYF. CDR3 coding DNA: TGTGCCAGCAGTGAGGGGGGGGCGGGCACAGATACGCAGTATTTT.

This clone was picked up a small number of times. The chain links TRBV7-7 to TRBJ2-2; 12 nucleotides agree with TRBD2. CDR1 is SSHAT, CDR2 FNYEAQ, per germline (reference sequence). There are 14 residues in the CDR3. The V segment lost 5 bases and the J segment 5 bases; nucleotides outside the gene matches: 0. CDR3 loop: CASSGTSGTGELFF. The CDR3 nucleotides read TGTGCCAGCAGCGGGACTAGCGGGACCGGGGAGCTGTTTTTT.